This T cell receptor beta chain was recovered during a study of regulatory T cells in long-lasting Graves disease. Overall study results and limits: Persistent patients shared more public clonotypes (approximately 2,700) than newly diagnosed patients (around 1,000).

A few counts support this clonotype. As yet, its antigen is unknown. Library construction for TCR beta used iRepertoire HTBI primers and Arm-PCR of CDR3 regions. TCRdb analysed the multiplex PCR reads with MiXCR anew, one entry per CDR3 protein. The table lists about 440,000 distinct CDR3 sequences, about a sixth of them singletons. Germline-derived CDR1 and CDR2 are SGHTA and FQGNSA. Trimming left V 5 bases short and J 1 base short, with 14 bases between. The CDR3 length is 15 residues. Time point here: newly diagnosed GD, antithyroid drugs for less than 3 months. Scientists built the TCR library using RNA that was extracted from PBMCs. The same data also contributed to another study, on T cells in Graves' hyperthyroidism and ophthalmopathy.

The receptor comes from a woman aged 25-40 years with Graves disease. The sample consisted of peripheral blood mononuclear cells (PBMCs), taken at new diagnosis, from a patient treated with antithyroid drugs. The chain is built from TRBV7-2 and TRBJ1-1, with D possibly being TRBD1 (5 bases). The CDR3 is CASSLTPGQNTEAFF. In DNA, the CDR3 is TGTGCCAGCAGCCTTACTCCGGGGCAGAACACTGAAGCTTTCTTT.